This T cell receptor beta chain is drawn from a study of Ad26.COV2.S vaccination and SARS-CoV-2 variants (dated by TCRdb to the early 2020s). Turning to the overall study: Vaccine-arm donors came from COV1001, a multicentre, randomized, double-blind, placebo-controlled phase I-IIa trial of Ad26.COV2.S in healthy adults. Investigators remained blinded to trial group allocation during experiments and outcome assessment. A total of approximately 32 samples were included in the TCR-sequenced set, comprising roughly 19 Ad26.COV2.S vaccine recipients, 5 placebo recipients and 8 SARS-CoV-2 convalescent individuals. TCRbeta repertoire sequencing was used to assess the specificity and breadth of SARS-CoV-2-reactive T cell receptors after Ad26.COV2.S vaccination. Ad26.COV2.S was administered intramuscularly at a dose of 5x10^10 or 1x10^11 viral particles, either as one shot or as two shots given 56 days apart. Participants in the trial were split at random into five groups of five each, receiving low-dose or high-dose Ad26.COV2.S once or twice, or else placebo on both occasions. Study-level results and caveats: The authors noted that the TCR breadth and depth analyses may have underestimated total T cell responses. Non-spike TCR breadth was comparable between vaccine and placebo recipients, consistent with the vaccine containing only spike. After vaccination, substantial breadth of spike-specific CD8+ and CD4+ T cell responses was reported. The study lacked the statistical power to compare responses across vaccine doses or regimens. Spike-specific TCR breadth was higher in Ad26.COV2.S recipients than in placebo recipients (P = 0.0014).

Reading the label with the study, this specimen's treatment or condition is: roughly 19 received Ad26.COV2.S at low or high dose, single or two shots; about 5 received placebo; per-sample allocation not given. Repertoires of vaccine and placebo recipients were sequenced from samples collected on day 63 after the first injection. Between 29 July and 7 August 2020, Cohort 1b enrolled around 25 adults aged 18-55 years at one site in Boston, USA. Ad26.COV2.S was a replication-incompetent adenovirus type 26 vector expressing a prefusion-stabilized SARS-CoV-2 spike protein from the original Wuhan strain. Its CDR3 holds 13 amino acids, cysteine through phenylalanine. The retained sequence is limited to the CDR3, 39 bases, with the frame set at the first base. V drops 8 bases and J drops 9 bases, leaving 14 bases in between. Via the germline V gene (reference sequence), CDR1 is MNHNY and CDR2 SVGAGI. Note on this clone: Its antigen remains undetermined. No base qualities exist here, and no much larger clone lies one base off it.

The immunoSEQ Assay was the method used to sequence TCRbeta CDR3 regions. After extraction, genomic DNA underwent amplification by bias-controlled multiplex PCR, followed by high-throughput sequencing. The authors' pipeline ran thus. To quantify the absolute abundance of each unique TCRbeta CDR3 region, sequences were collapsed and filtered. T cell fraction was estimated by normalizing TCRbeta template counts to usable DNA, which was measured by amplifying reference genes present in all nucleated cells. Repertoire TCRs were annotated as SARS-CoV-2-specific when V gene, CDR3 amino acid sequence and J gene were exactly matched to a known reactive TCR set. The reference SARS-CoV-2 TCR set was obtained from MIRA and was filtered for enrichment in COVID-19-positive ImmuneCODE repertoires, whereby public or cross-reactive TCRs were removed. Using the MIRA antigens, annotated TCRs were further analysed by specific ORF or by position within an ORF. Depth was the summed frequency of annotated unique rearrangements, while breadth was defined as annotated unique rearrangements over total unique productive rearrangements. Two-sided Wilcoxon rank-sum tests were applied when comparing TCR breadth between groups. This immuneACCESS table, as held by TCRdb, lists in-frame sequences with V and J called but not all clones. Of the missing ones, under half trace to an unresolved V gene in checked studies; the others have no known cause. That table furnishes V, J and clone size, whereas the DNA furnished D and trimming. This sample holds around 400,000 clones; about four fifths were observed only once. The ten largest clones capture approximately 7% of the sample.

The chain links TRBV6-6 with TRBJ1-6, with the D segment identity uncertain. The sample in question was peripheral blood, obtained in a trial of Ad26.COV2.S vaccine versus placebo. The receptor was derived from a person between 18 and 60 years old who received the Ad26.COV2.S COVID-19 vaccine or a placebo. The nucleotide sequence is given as TGTGCCAGCGTGTTCGGGGAATTTTCACCCCTCCACTTT. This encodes CASVFGEFSPLHF.